These 28 T cell receptor beta chains were sequenced from one sample in a study of blood T cell repertoires in COVID-19. TCRdb keeps only in-frame clones here, not all; method: immunoSEQ multiplex PCR. The sample has tens of thousands of clones, around 85% seen once. The specimen sequenced was peripheral blood. The receptors stem from a man aged 65 to 85 with acute or convalescent COVID-19.

The genes are TRBV19 and TRBJ2-1; the match to TRBD2 covers 12 bases. From germline, CDR1 is LNHDA and CDR2 SQIVND (reference sequence). The CDR3 length is 14 residues. After removal of 2 bases from V and 10 bases from J, the junction contained 3 bases not matched to a gene. CDR3 nucleotides: TGTGCCAGTAGTATACTAGCGGGGGGGCGAGAGCAGTTCTTC. Translation gives CASSILAGGREQFF.

The chain links TRBV28 to TRBJ2-5; TRBD1 agrees at 9 bases. Germline loops: CDR1 MDHEN, CDR2 SYDVKM. The J segment lost 4 bases and the V segment lost 7 bases, leaving 7 bases of the junction unmatched. The CDR3 extends over 14 amino acids. This chain's CDR3 is CASNGQGRGETQYF. In nucleotides, the CDR3 is TGTGCCAGCAACGGACAGGGGAGAGGAGAGACCCAGTACTTC. The whole variable domain, remainder taken from reference TRBV28 and TRBJ2-5, is DVKVTQSSRYLVKRTGEKVFLECVQDMDHENMFWYRQDPGLGLRLIYFSYDVKMKEKGDIPEGYSVSREKKERFSLILESASTNQTSMYLCASNGQGRGETQYFGPGTRLLVL.

The chain combines TRBV2 with TRBJ2-5; 9 positions match TRBD1. The CDR3 loop spans 14 amino acids. Germline lookup yields CDR1 SNHLY and CDR2 FYNNEI. Losses at the gene ends were 5 bases for V and 4 bases for J; bases not matched to a gene: 5. The CDR3 DNA reads as TGTGCCAGCAGTACGACAGGGGGGTTAGAGACCCAGTACTTC. Residues: CASSTTGGLETQYF.

The CDR3 sequence: CASSLKLSGGADTQYF. For the CDR3, the DNA is TGTGCCAGCAGTTTAAAATTAAGCGGGGGGGCAGATACGCAGTATTTT. J is TRBJ2-3 and V is TRBV27, with 10 bases matching TRBD2. Germline CDR1 reads MNHEY; CDR2 reads SMNVEV (reference sequence). This CDR3 is 16 amino acids long. V was clipped by 2 bases and J by 4 bases; unmatched bases: 6.

In this sample, this clone turned up once. The rearrangement links TRBV3-1 (or the pseudogene TRBV3-2) to TRBJ2-1; 12 nucleotides agree with TRBD2. The CDR3 is 16 residues long. V was pared by 6 bases and J by 3 bases, with 6 bases of the junction left unmatched. CDR1 is LGHDT, CDR2 YNNKEL, per germline (reference sequence). CDR3 DNA: TGTGCCAGCAGTTCACCGGGACTAGCGGGCTACAATGAGCAGTTCTTC. Protein: CASSSPGLAGYNEQFF.

The CDR3, as DNA: TGTGCCAGTAGTCTACCGGGACAGTCCAATGAGCAGTTCTTC. Its translation: CASSLPGQSNEQFF. V and J are TRBV19 and TRBJ2-1; 7 bases map to TRBD1. This CDR3 region has 14 residues. Losses at the gene ends were 5 bases for V and 6 bases for J; bases not matched to a gene: 7. Germline V CDR1 and CDR2: LNHDA, SQIVND (reference sequence).

The chain has TRBV11-1 and TRBJ2-7; TRBD2 matches at 7 bases. Germline assignment: CDR1 SGHAT and CDR2 FQDESV (reference sequence). CDR3 length equals 15 residues. V shed 4 bases and J 7 bases; nucleotides not matched to a gene: 13. The CDR3 coding sequence is TGTGCCAGCAGCTGGGGCCGACCGGGGGGTAATGAGCAGTACTTC. Its protein product is CASSWGRPGGNEQYF.

There are a few counts of this clone. At one of its ends the junction is not consistent with the germline gene, which may arise from a read error. This chain uses TRBV2 with TRBJ2-1; TRBD2 aligns across 12 bases. The germline CDR1 and CDR2 sequences are SNHLY and FYNNEI. This CDR3 comprises 14 residues. Here the CDR3 reads CSPSGGVSYNEQFF. CDR3 DNA sequence: TGCTCCCCTAGCGGGGGGGTGTCCTACAATGAGCAGTTCTTC.

The J gene is TRBJ1-6, the V gene TRBV6-1; D remains ambiguous. Looked up from germline, CDR1 is MNHNS and CDR2 is SASEGT. This CDR3 has 18 residues. V was shortened by 2 bases and J by 7 bases, with 21 bases between the two germline ends. CDR3 region: CASSESGWYSNGNSPLHF. The DNA for the CDR3 is TGTGCCAGCAGTGAATCGGGGTGGTACTCTAACGGGAATTCACCCCTCCACTTT.

J is TRBJ1-1 and V is TRBV3-1 (or the pseudogene TRBV3-2); D is unresolved. This CDR3 spans 13 amino acids. Germline loops: CDR1 LGHDT, CDR2 YNNKEL (reference sequence). Trimming pared 5 bases from V and 3 bases from J, leaving 10 bases between. The CDR3 loop reads CASSFNGDTEAFF. The CDR3 nucleotides read TGTGCCAGCAGCTTCAACGGGGACACTGAAGCTTTCTTT.

The J gene is TRBJ2-2, the V gene TRBV20-1; no firm D call. Germline V gene lookup returns CDR1 DFQATT and CDR2 SNEGSKA (reference sequence). This CDR3 spans 11 amino acids. CDR3 loop: CSQRCFRELFF. CDR3 nucleotides: TGCAGCCAGAGGTGCTTCAGGGAGCTGTTTTTT.

In this sample, this clone turned up once. The V and J genes are TRBV3-1 (or the pseudogene TRBV3-2) and TRBJ2-7, with a possible D match to TRBD1 (6 bases). Germline V gene lookup returns CDR1 LGHDT and CDR2 YNNKEL (reference sequence). The V and J ends lost 5 bases and 0 bases respectively, with 14 bases between them. This CDR3 is built from 15 residues. The CDR3 loop is CASSYRWGPSYEQYF. The CDR3 DNA is TGTGCCAGCAGCTACAGATGGGGGCCCTCCTACGAGCAGTACTTC.

The chain uses TRBV25-1 and TRBJ2-3; D is perhaps TRBD2 (6 bases). The CDR3 is made up of 17 amino acids. Germline lookup yields CDR1 MGHDK and CDR2 SYGVNS. Trimming shortened V by 3 bases and J by 5 bases, and 21 bases separated the two germline ends. The CDR3 DNA reads as TGTGCCAGCAGTGATGGGTCCGGGGGAGGCTTAGGAGATACGCAGTATTTT. Translation: CASSDGSGGGLGDTQYF.

This rearrangement joins TRBV19 to TRBJ2-7; maybe TRBD1 (6 bases). CDR1 is LNHDA and CDR2 is SQIVND in the germline V gene (reference sequence). V was cut by 2 bases and J by 7 bases, with 15 bases left in between. This CDR3 has 14 residues. CDR3 sequence: CASSIRVGAPEQYF. DNA for the CDR3: TGTGCCAGTAGTATAAGGGTGGGGGCGCCGGAGCAGTACTTC. Full variable domain (rest looked up from reference TRBV19 and TRBJ2-7): DGGITQSPKYLFRKEGQNVTLSCEQNLNHDAMYWYRQDPGQGLRLIYYSQIVNDFQKGDIAEGYSVSREKKESFPLTVTSAQKNPTAFYLCASSIRVGAPEQYFGPGTRLTVT.

This rearrangement joins TRBV2 to TRBJ2-1; the D gene is possibly TRBD2 (5 bases). V lost 6 bases and J 0 bases, leaving 6 bases between the germline ends. This CDR3 comprises 13 residues. CDR1 and CDR2 (germline): SNHLY, FYNNEI. The DNA of the CDR3 is TGTGCCAGCAGAGCGGACTCCTACAATGAGCAGTTCTTC. It yields the protein CASRADSYNEQFF.

This chain links TRBV9 with TRBJ2-3, with a weak D call TRBD1 (5 bases). The CDR3 is made up of 15 amino acids. CDR1 is SGDLS and CDR2 is YYNGEE in the germline V gene. V was cut by 0 bases and J by 1 base, with 9 bases left in between. For the CDR3, the DNA is TGTGCCAGCAGCGTAGGGGGCCTCCGCACAGATACGCAGTATTTT. Encoded protein: CASSVGGLRTDTQYF.

The chain links TRBV5-8 to TRBJ2-1, with TRBD2 matching over 7 bases. Trimming at V came to 10 bases and at J to 5 bases, leaving 6 bases not matched to a gene. The CDR3 covers 12 residues. Germline V gene data show CDR1 as SGHTS and CDR2 as YDEGEE. CDR3 amino acids: CASGRPDNEQFF. Here the CDR3 DNA reads TGTGCCTCCGGGAGGCCAGACAATGAGCAGTTCTTC.

The chain carries TRBV5-1 and TRBJ1-1; D is unresolved. The V end lost 0 bases, the J end lost 1 base, and 10 bases lay between the germline ends. The CDR3 contains 15 residues. CDR1 is SGHRS and CDR2 is YFSETQ in the germline V gene. The CDR3 is CASSLAGNENTEAFF. The CDR3 DNA reads TGCGCCAGCAGCTTGGCCGGGAACGAGAACACTGAAGCTTTCTTT.

The rearrangement links TRBV18 to TRBJ2-7; the match to TRBD1 covers 9 bases. V lost 3 bases, J lost 2 bases, and 5 bases stayed unmatched. The CDR3 length is 15 residues. CDR1 is KGHSH and CDR2 is LQKENI in the germline V gene. CDR3 bases: TGTGCCAGCTCACCGACAGGGGGTAGAGCCTACGAGCAGTACGTC. It translates to CASSPTGGRAYEQYV.

This clone was counted between two and nine times. The V gene is TRBV29-1, the J gene TRBJ1-4; no reliable D call. The germline CDR1 and CDR2 sequences are SQVTM and ANQGSEA. The V end lost 4 bases, the J end lost 5 bases, and 11 bases lay between the germline ends. This CDR3 spans 13 amino acids. The CDR3 region is CSVGTDPNEKLFF. The CDR3 DNA sequence: TGCAGCGTTGGAACAGACCCCAATGAAAAACTGTTTTTT. The complete variable domain, with remaining parts taken from reference TRBV29-1 and TRBJ1-4, reads SAVISQKPSRDICQRGTSLTIQCQVDSQVTMMFWYRQQPGQSLTLIATANQGSEATYESGFVIDKFPISRPNLTFSTLTVSNMSPEDSSIYLCSVGTDPNEKLFFGSGTQLSVL.

This rearrangement joins TRBV4-2 to TRBJ2-3; TRBD2 matches 13 bases. V trimming: 4 bases; J trimming: 9 bases; junction bases outside the gene matches: 10. The CDR3 sequence is 16 residues long. The germline CDR1 and CDR2 sequences are LGHNA and YNFKEQ. The CDR3, as DNA: TGTGCCAGCAGCCCTTACACTAGCGGGGGGGCCGGGACGCAGTATTTT. It encodes CASSPYTSGGAGTQYF.

V gene TRBV11-1 combines with J gene TRBJ2-1; 11 nucleotides line up with TRBD1. The CDR3 is made up of 14 amino acids. J gave up 7 bases and V 8 bases, and 7 bases lay outside the gene matches. Germline-derived CDR1 and CDR2 are SGHAT and FQDESV (reference sequence). The CDR3, as DNA: TGTGCCAGCGCCGGGACAGGGGGAGGAAATGAGCAGTTCTTC. Protein: CASAGTGGGNEQFF.

The chain is built from TRBV23-1 and TRBJ1-5; D unclear. TRBV23-1 is marked as an open reading frame, function uncertain. The CDR3 loop spans 10 amino acids. The V end was cut by 8 bases, the J end by 5 bases, with 4 bases between. CDR3 DNA: TGCGCCAGCGTCTATCAGCCCCAGCATTTT. As protein: CASVYQPQHF.

This clone came up a few times. The chain recombines TRBV14 with TRBJ2-2; D might be TRBD2 (6 bases). Trimming left V 1 base short and J 5 bases short, with 11 bases between. The germline V gene has CDR1 SGHDN and CDR2 FVKESK. This CDR3 region has 15 residues. The DNA for the CDR3 is TGTGCCAGCAGCCAAGTGCAGGGAGGTACCGGGGAGCTGTTTTTT. Protein: CASSQVQGGTGELFF. The full variable domain, its missing parts supplied by reference TRBV14 and TRBJ2-2, is EAGVTQFPSHSVIEKGQTVTLRCDPISGHDNLYWYRRVMGKEIKFLLHFVKESKQDESGMPNNRFLAERTGGTYSTLKVQPAELEDSGVYFCASSQVQGGTGELFFGEGSRLTVL.

The chain recombines TRBV27 with TRBJ2-7; D remains ambiguous. Looked up from germline, CDR1 is MNHEY and CDR2 is SMNVEV (reference sequence). With 0 bases removed from V and 0 bases from J, the gap between germline ends came to 3 bases. The CDR3 extends over 13 amino acids. CDR3 in amino acids: CASSLSYSYEQYF. The CDR3 region has the DNA TGTGCCAGCAGTTTATCGTACTCCTACGAGCAGTACTTC.

The V gene is TRBV2, the J gene TRBJ1-5, with 8 bases fitting TRBD1. Germline CDR1 SNHLY, CDR2 FYNNEI. There are 15 residues in the CDR3. Trimming at V came to 4 bases and at J to 6 bases, leaving 8 bases not matched to a gene. For the CDR3, the DNA is TGTGCCAGCAGTGTATTGACAGGGGTAAGTCAGCCCCAGCATTTT. It is translated as CASSVLTGVSQPQHF.

The genes are TRBV7-2 and TRBJ2-3, with 9 bases aligning to TRBD2. Losses at the gene ends were 5 bases for V and 4 bases for J; bases not matched to a gene: 10. Germline V gene data show CDR1 as SGHTA and CDR2 as FQGNSA. This CDR3 is built from 16 residues. Here the CDR3 DNA reads TGTGCCAGCAGCCTGATAGCGGGGGCCCCCGCAGATACGCAGTATTTT. Translation gives CASSLIAGAPADTQYF.

The rearrangement uses TRBV10-2 and TRBJ1-2, with D hard to call. V lost 4 bases to trimming and J lost 8 bases, with 8 bases between them. The CDR3 contains 11 residues. In germline, CDR1 is WSHSY, CDR2 SAAADI. The CDR3 sequence is CASSGRGGYTF. The CDR3 coding sequence is TGCGCCAGCAGTGGTCGAGGAGGCTACACCTTC.